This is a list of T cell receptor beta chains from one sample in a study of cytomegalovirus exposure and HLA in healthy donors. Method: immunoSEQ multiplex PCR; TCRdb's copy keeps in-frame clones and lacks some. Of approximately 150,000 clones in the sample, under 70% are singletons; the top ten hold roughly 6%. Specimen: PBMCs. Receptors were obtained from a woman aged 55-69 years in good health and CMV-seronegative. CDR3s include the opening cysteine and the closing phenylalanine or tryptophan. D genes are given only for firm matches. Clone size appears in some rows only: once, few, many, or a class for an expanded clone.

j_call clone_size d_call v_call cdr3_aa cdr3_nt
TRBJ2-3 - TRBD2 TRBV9 CASSALLGGGTDTQYF TGTGCCAGCAGCGCCCTGCTGGGGGGGGGTACAGATACGCAGTATTTT
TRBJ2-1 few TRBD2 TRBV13 CASSLEVSGGQSYNEQFF TGTGCCAGCAGCTTAGAGGTTAGCGGGGGTCAATCCTACAATGAGCAGTTCTTC
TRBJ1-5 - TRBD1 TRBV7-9 CASSGTGNQPQHF TGTGCCAGCAGCGGGACAGGGAATCAGCCCCAGCATTTT
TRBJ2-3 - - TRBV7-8 CASSLALREGTDTQYF TGTGCCAGCAGCTTAGCGCTCAGGGAGGGCACAGATACGCAGTATTTT
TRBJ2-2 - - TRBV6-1 CASSEPPGVTGELFF TGTGCCAGCAGTGAACCCCCCGGGGTCACCGGGGAGCTGTTTTTT
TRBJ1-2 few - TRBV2 CASSVRKYGYTF TGTGCCAGCAGTGTTAGAAAATATGGCTACACCTTC
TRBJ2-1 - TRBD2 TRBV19 CASSIITSGRAGEQFF TGTGCCAGTAGTATCATAACTAGCGGGAGGGCAGGTGAGCAGTTCTTC
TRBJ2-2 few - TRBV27 CASSLRGAGTGELFF TGTGCCAGCAGTTTACGGGGGGCGGGCACCGGGGAGCTGTTTTTT
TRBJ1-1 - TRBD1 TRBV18 CASSPNRGNTEAFF TGTGCCAGCTCACCGAACAGGGGGAACACTGAAGCTTTCTTT
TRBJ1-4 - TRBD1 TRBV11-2 CASSPGQATNEKLFF TGTGCCAGCAGCCCCGGACAGGCAACTAATGAAAAACTGTTTTTT
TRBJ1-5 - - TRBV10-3 CAGPNGGAGQPQHF TGTGCCGGCCCAAATGGGGGCGCGGGTCAGCCCCAGCATTTT
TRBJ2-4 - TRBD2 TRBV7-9 CASSPSWEGNIQYF TGTGCCAGCAGCCCCTCTTGGGAGGGAAACATTCAGTACTTC
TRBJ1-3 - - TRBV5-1 CASGPSGAGNTIYF TGCGCCAGCGGCCCTTCAGGGGCCGGAAACACCATATATTTT
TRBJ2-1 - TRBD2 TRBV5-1 CASSSLGRGAGEQFF TGCGCCAGCAGCTCCCTCGGGCGGGGGGCAGGTGAGCAGTTCTTC
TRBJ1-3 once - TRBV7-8 CASTHSGGNTIYF TGTGCCAGCACCCACTCGGGGGGAAACACCATATATTTT
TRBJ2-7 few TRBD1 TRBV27 CASSRQGKEQYF TGTGCCAGCAGTCGACAGGGGAAGGAGCAGTACTTC
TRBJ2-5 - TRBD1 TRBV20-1 CSGQGLETQYF TGCAGTGGACAGGGCCTAGAGACCCAGTACTTC
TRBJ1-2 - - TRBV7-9 CSSSLPWRANYGYTF TGTTCCAGCAGCTTACCCTGGAGGGCTAACTATGGCTACACCTTC
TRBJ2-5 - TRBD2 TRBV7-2 CASSLLRGTSGVGGETQYF TGTGCCAGCAGCTTATTAAGGGGGACTAGCGGAGTAGGGGGGGAGACCCAGTACTTC
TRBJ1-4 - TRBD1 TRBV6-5 CASSVGQDEKLFF TGTGCCAGCAGTGTGGGACAGGATGAAAAACTGTTTTTT
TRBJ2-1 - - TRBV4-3 CASSQVASTNEQFF TGCGCCAGCAGCCAAGTGGCTAGCACTAATGAGCAGTTCTTC
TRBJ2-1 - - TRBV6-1 CASSEARGRTHEQFF TGTGCCAGCAGTGAAGCGCGGGGGCGCACGCATGAGCAGTTCTTC
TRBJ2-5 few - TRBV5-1 CASSLVGVGETQYF TGCGCCAGCAGCTTAGTAGGGGTAGGCGAGACCCAGTACTTC
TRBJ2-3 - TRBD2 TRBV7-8 CASSSLAGRDTQYF TGTGCCAGCAGCTCCCTAGCGGGGAGGGATACGCAGTATTTT
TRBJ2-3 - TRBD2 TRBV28 CASSSLAGGRDTQYF TGTGCCAGCAGTTCCCTAGCGGGTGGGAGAGATACGCAGTATTTT
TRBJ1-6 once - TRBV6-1 CATAAAYNSPLHF TGTGCCACCGCGGCCGCCTATAATTCACCCCTCCACTTT
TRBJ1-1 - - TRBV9 CASSATRESTEAFF TGTGCCAGCAGCGCGACAAGAGAGAGCACTGAAGCTTTCTTT
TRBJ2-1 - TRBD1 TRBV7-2 CASSGDRGDNEQFF TGTGCCAGCAGCGGGGACAGGGGGGACAATGAGCAGTTCTTC
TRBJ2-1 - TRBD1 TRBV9 CASSVGGGQGDPEQFF TGTGCCAGCAGCGTTGGAGGGGGACAGGGGGATCCTGAGCAGTTCTTC
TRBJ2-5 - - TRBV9 CASSRVGDSQEAQYF TGTGCCAGCAGTAGGGTCGGGGATTCCCAAGAGGCCCAGTACTTC
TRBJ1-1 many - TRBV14 CASSQGLKPGQNTEAFF TGTGCCAGCAGCCAAGGCCTTAAGCCGGGACAGAACACTGAAGCTTTCTTT
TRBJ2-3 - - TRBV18 CASSPQGITTDTQYF TGTGCCAGCTCACCACAGGGGATAACCACAGATACGCAGTATTTT
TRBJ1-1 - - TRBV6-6 CASSYSGLTAEAFF TGTGCCAGCAGTTACTCGGGCCTGACAGCTGAAGCTTTCTTT
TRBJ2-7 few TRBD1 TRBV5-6 CASSLGTGWADEQYF TGTGCCAGCAGCTTAGGGACAGGGTGGGCCGATGAGCAGTACTTC
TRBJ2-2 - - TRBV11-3 CASSLGSPGTGELFF TGTGCCAGCAGCTTAGGCTCCCCGGGCACCGGGGAGCTGTTTTTT
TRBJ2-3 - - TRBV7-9 CASSLGFGGLSTDTQYF TGTGCCAGCAGCTTAGGGTTCGGAGGGCTTAGCACAGATACGCAGTATTTT
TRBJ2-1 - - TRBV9 CASSKAGVGNEQFF TGTGCCAGCAGCAAGGCAGGGGTGGGCAATGAGCAGTTCTTC
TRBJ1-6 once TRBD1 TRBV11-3 CASSSLRRQGGLPWDSPLHF TGTGCCAGCAGCTCCCTCCGCCGACAGGGCGGATTACCCTGGGATTCACCCCTCCACTTT
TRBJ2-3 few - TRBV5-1 CASSFASRADTQYF TGCGCCAGCAGCTTTGCCTCACGCGCAGATACGCAGTATTTT
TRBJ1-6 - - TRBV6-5 CASSYGIAEGSPLHF TGTGCCAGCAGTTACGGAATAGCGGAAGGTTCACCCCTCCACTTT
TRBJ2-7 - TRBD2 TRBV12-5 CASGGLAHSYEQYF TGTGCTAGTGGTGGACTAGCGCACTCCTACGAGCAGTACTTC
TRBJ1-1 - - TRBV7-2 CASSLDRGMNTEAFF TGTGCCAGCAGCTTAGATCGGGGAATGAACACTGAAGCTTTCTTT
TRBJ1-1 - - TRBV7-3 CASSQTDQAPFF TGTGCCAGCAGCCAGACCGACCAGGCCCCTTTCTTT
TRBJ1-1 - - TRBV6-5 CASSYSGRRVEAFF TGTGCCAGCAGTTACTCGGGCAGGAGGGTGGAAGCTTTCTTT
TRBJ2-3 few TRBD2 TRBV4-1 CASSQVTSGDTQYF TGCGCCAGCAGCCAAGTTACTAGCGGAGATACGCAGTATTTT
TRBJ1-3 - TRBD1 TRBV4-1 CASSHLTGQGVSGNTIYF TGCGCCAGCAGCCATCTTACGGGACAGGGGGTTTCTGGAAACACCATATATTTT
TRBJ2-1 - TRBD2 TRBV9 CASSVGLAGFGNEQFF TGTGCCAGCAGCGTAGGGCTAGCGGGGTTTGGCAATGAGCAGTTCTTC
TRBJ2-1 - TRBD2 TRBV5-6 CASSFLAGAYNEQFF TGTGCCAGCAGCTTTTTAGCGGGGGCTTACAATGAGCAGTTCTTC
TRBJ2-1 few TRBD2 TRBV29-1 CSVEARGGYNEQFF TGCAGCGTTGAGGCGCGGGGGGGCTACAATGAGCAGTTCTTC
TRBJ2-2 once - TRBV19 CASRTQGPNTGELFF TGTGCCAGTAGGACCCAGGGCCCCAACACCGGGGAGCTGTTTTTT
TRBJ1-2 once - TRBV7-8 CASSWGGRVGLGYTF TGTGCCAGCAGCTGGGGGGGGAGAGTGGGGTTAGGCTACACCTTC